This passage covers 24 T cell receptor beta chains from one sample sequenced in a study of control samples from healthy donors and cancer patients. Only in-frame clones appear in the TCRdb table, and some are missing; sequencing was by immunoSEQ multiplex PCR. The repertoire holds 210,000 or so clones, with roughly nine tenths as singletons. Input material: blood. Every receptor here comes from a man aged 30 to 45 in good health.

The genes are TRBV7-8 and TRBJ2-7, with D tentatively TRBD2 (6 bases). The V gene lost 5 bases and the J gene lost 2 bases, with 13 bases spanning the gap. The CDR3 has 14 amino acids. Germline CDR1 SGHVS, CDR2 FQNEAQ. The CDR3 sequence is CASSPGLNTYEQYF. Written as DNA, the CDR3 is TGTGCCAGCAGCCCGGGACTCAATACCTACGAGCAGTACTTC.

The chain recombines TRBV6-4 with TRBJ1-1, with D possibly TRBD1 on 5 matching bases. Germline lookup yields CDR1 MRHNA and CDR2 SNTAGT. V was pared by 0 bases and J by 5 bases, with 10 bases between. This CDR3 region has 14 residues. CDR3 DNA: TGTGCCAGCAGTGACTCGCGAGGGGCTACTGAAGCTTTCTTT. The encoded protein is CASSDSRGATEAFF.

V usage is TRBV10-1 and J usage is TRBJ1-1; 7 bases line up with TRBD1. Germline loops: CDR1 WNHNN, CDR2 SYGVQD (reference sequence). This CDR3 comprises 11 residues. Trimming cost V 9 bases and J 5 bases; bases outside gene matches: 3. In DNA, the CDR3 is TGCGCCAGGACAGGGAGGACTGAAGCTTTCTTT. Its protein product is CARTGRTEAFF.

CDR3 region: CASSVYNTQYF. DNA for the CDR3: TGTGCCAGCAGTGTCTACAATACGCAGTATTTT. The V gene is TRBV27, the J gene TRBJ2-3; D gene uncertain. Germline values: CDR1 MNHEY, CDR2 SMNVEV (reference sequence). V was clipped by 5 bases and J by 7 bases, with 7 bases between them. This CDR3 comprises 11 residues.

V gene TRBV6-2 or TRBV6-3 combines with J gene TRBJ2-1; 15 nucleotides align to TRBD2. V lost 0 bases to trimming and J lost 8 bases; unmatched junction nucleotides: 5. This CDR3 has 17 amino acids. CDR1 is MNHEY and CDR2 is SVGEGT in the germline V gene. In nucleotides, the CDR3 is TGTGCCAGCAGTTACTCCGGACTAGCGGGGGGGAGGGATGAGCAGTTCTTC. The encoded protein is CASSYSGLAGGRDEQFF.

The chain recombines TRBV7-9 with TRBJ2-7; D is uncertain. V was pared by 1 base and J by 0 bases, with 7 bases between. The CDR3 consists of 14 residues. Per germline, CDR1 SEHNR and CDR2 FQNEAQ (reference sequence). CDR3 DNA: TGTGCCAGCAGCTTAGTAGGACCCTCCTACGAGCAGTACTTC. Translating it yields CASSLVGPSYEQYF.

This CDR3 is CASTGQGGQPQHF. As DNA, the CDR3 is TGTGCCAGCACCGGTCAGGGGGGTCAGCCCCAGCATTTT. This chain connects TRBV12-3 or TRBV12-4 to TRBJ1-5, with 7 bases matching TRBD1. V was clipped by 7 bases and J by 6 bases; unmatched bases: 6. The CDR3 covers 13 residues.

V usage is TRBV4-1 and J usage is TRBJ1-4; 7 positions match TRBD1. CDR1 and CDR2 (germline): MGHRA, YSYEKL. This CDR3 region has 13 residues. With V trimmed by 5 bases and J by 7 bases, 4 bases remained unmatched. The CDR3, as DNA: TGCGCCAGCAGCACCCAGGGGGGTGAAAAACTGTTTTTT. Encoded protein: CASSTQGGEKLFF.

The V and J genes are TRBV5-1 and TRBJ2-3; D is perhaps TRBD2 (5 bases). CDR3 length: 14 residues. Trimming pared 0 bases from V and 4 bases from J, leaving 9 bases between. Germline V CDR1 and CDR2: SGHRS, YFSETQ. The CDR3 DNA reads TGCGCCAGCAGCTTGGACCCCGGGGCAGATACGCAGTATTTT. Its protein is CASSLDPGADTQYF.

The chain couples TRBV9 to TRBJ1-2, with D unclear. The CDR3 extends over 14 amino acids. Deletions cut 3 bases from V and 4 bases from J, with 13 bases between. Per the germline V gene, CDR1 is SGDLS and CDR2 is YYNGEE. CDR3 in DNA: TGTGCCAGCAGCGCGGCAGGTAAAGGCTATGGCTACACCTTC. Amino acid sequence: CASSAAGKGYGYTF.

V is TRBV6-5 and J is TRBJ2-3, with 9 bases that match TRBD1. V lost 6 bases to trimming and J lost 7 bases; unmatched junction nucleotides: 11. This CDR3 spans 15 amino acids. Per germline, CDR1 MNHEY and CDR2 SVGAGI. The CDR3 DNA is TGTGCCAGCAGCGGCCGGGACAGGGAACGCAATACGCAGTATTTT. Amino acid sequence: CASSGRDRERNTQYF.

The chain is built from TRBV7-7 and TRBJ1-1; the D gene is possibly TRBD1 (6 bases). The CDR3 loop spans 14 amino acids. Germline V gene sequence: CDR1 SSHAT, CDR2 FNYEAQ (reference sequence). V lost 5 bases to trimming and J lost 2 bases, with 12 bases between them. The chain's CDR3 is CASSDRSSNTEAFF. The CDR3 DNA reads as TGTGCCAGCAGCGACAGGTCGTCTAACACTGAAGCTTTCTTT.

The sample holds one count of this clone. The chain couples TRBV5-1 to TRBJ2-3; 8 bases are shared with TRBD2. Germline CDR1 reads SGHRS; CDR2 reads YFSETQ. The CDR3 is 17 residues long. The junction had 9 bases not matched to a gene; V was cut back by 3 bases and J by 0 bases. The CDR3 DNA is TGCGCCAGCAGCTCCTCACGGGGGGGGGCAAGCACAGATACGCAGTATTTT. Amino acids: CASSSSRGGASTDTQYF.

The chain combines TRBV5-1 with TRBJ1-1, with TRBD1 matching over 9 bases. V trimming: 4 bases; J trimming: 6 bases; junction bases outside the gene matches: 7. Germline CDR1 SGHRS, CDR2 YFSETQ. The CDR3 extends over 14 amino acids. Here the CDR3 reads CASSPIQGASEAFF. The CDR3 nucleotides read TGCGCCAGCAGCCCGATACAGGGGGCCTCTGAAGCTTTCTTT.

The chain combines TRBV7-2 with TRBJ1-4, with unresolved D. V was shortened by 6 bases and J by 8 bases, with 19 bases between the two germline ends. There are 15 residues in the CDR3. Germline V CDR1 and CDR2: SGHTA, FQGNSA. The CDR3 coding sequence is TGTGCCAGCAGTCCTACAGCCTATGAGGAGGAAAAACTGTTTTTT. Its translation is CASSPTAYEEEKLFF.

This chain links TRBV2 with TRBJ1-4; D possibly corresponds to TRBD1 (5 bases). The CDR3 runs 14 residues. V lost 5 bases and J lost 3, with 10 bases in between. Germline CDR1 and CDR2: SNHLY and FYNNEI. CDR3 in amino acids: CASSQGGSNEKLFF. In DNA form, the CDR3 reads TGTGCCAGCAGTCAGGGTGGGTCTAATGAAAAACTGTTTTTT. Filled out from reference TRBV2 and TRBJ1-4, the complete variable domain reads EPEVTQTPSHQVTQMGQEVILRCVPISNHLYFYWYRQILGQKVEFLVSFYNNEISEKSEIFDDQFSVERPDGSNFTLKIRSTKLEDSAMYFCASSQGGSNEKLFFGSGTQLSVL.

This chain joins TRBV12-3 or TRBV12-4 and TRBJ1-2; weak D call: TRBD1 (6 bases). The CDR3 loop spans 13 amino acids. Between the trimmed V and J ends, which lost 0 bases and 8 bases, there was a span of 10 bases. The CDR3 DNA sequence: TGTGCCAGCAGTTTAGCAGGGGGAAGCGGCTACACCTTC. Its protein product is CASSLAGGSGYTF.

The rearrangement links TRBV7-2 to TRBJ2-1; the D gene could be TRBD1 or TRBD2 (5 bases each). The ends were cut back, 6 bases at V and 5 bases at J, with 20 bases in the middle. Per the germline V gene, CDR1 is SGHTA and CDR2 is FQGNSA. The CDR3 spans 16 residues. In DNA, the CDR3 is TGTGCCAGCAGATCGGGGCCCGGTTGGACCGACAATGAGCAGTTCTTC. It encodes CASRSGPGWTDNEQFF. The whole variable domain, remainder taken from reference TRBV7-2 and TRBJ2-1, is GAGVSQSPSNKVTEKGKDVELRCDPISGHTALYWYRQSLGQGLEFLIYFQGNSAPDKSGLPSDRFSAERTGGSVSTLTIQRTQQEDSAVYLCASRSGPGWTDNEQFFGPGTRLTVL.

V and J are TRBV24-1 and TRBJ2-3; D gene uncertain. CDR1 is KGHDR, CDR2 SFDVKD, per germline. V lost 5 bases and J 7 bases, leaving 6 bases between the germline ends. The CDR3 sequence is 11 residues long. The CDR3 nucleotides are TGTGCCACCAGTGCTGAGTATACGCAGTATTTT. Residues: CATSAEYTQYF.

The chain recombines TRBV6-2 or TRBV6-3 with TRBJ1-1; D not resolved. Germline loops: CDR1 MNHEY, CDR2 SVGEGT. V was trimmed by 1 base and J by 4 bases, leaving 4 bases between them. This CDR3 contains 12 residues. CDR3 region: CASSYWGTEAFF. CDR3 DNA sequence: TGTGCCAGCAGTTACTGGGGCACTGAAGCTTTCTTT.

The chain employs TRBV2 and TRBJ1-5, with D possibly TRBD1 on 5 matching bases. The CDR3 is made up of 13 amino acids. Per the germline V gene, CDR1 is SNHLY and CDR2 is FYNNEI. The V gene lost 4 bases and the J gene lost 4 bases, with 8 bases spanning the gap. The CDR3 loop reads CASSVAGNQPQHF. In DNA, the CDR3 is TGTGCCAGCAGTGTTGCAGGGAATCAGCCCCAGCATTTT.

This clone was counted a single time. The chain carries TRBV27 and TRBJ2-1, with a tentative D call TRBD2 (6 bases). CDR1 and CDR2 from the germline V gene are MNHEY and SMNVEV (reference sequence). This CDR3 contains 18 residues. V was clipped by 1 base and J by 0 bases, with 16 bases between them. The CDR3 reads CASSLYPGRMNSYNEQFF. In nucleotides, the CDR3 is TGTGCCAGCAGTTTATACCCTGGGAGGATGAACTCCTACAATGAGCAGTTCTTC.

V usage is TRBV2 and J usage is TRBJ1-1; D uncertain. There are 12 residues in the CDR3. CDR1 is SNHLY and CDR2 is FYNNEI in the germline V gene. Trimming stripped 6 bases from V and 1 base from J, with 6 bases between. For the CDR3, the DNA is TGTGCCAGCAGGCCGGGGAACACTGAAGCTTTCTTT. Amino acid sequence: CASRPGNTEAFF.

The chain combines TRBV5-1 with TRBJ2-6, with D unclear. The CDR3 extends over 17 amino acids. Germline CDR1 is SGHRS and CDR2 is YFSETQ. V was trimmed by 0 bases and J by 2 bases, leaving 12 bases between them. The DNA for the CDR3 is TGCGCCAGCAGCTTGGCTCTTCTCAGCCCTGGGGCCAACGTCCTGACTTTC. Encoded protein: CASSLALLSPGANVLTF.